This T cell receptor (beta chain) is drawn from a study of STAT5B mutations in CD4+ large granular lymphocyte leukemia. Control samples were healthy donors' buffy coats. Looked up from germline, CDR1 is SGHNT and CDR2 is YENEEA. The V end lost 5 bases, the J end lost 6 bases, and 14 bases lay between the germline ends. The CDR3 sequence is 13 residues long. This clone is a singleton in its sample. Its specificity is unknown. As originally analysed: Lowest detectable productive clonotype frequency was 2.59 x 10-5. Using immunoSEQ multiplex PCR, the repertoire was profiled, and TCRdb retains in-frame clones only, with some absent. The V and J calls and clone size were taken over from that table, and D and trimming were inferred from the DNA. Here the sample spans 48,000 or so clones, roughly 70% being singletons. Findings and caveats of the study: 8/27 top patient clones versus 2/35 control clones were TRBV06-family. No patients shared main leukemic clonotypes, though roughly 25% appeared at low frequency elsewhere.

The receptor comes from a human donor in good health. The chain couples TRBV11-3 to TRBJ2-7; D is ambiguous. The sequencing input was CD4+ T cells from blood buffy coats. The CDR3 sequence is CASSPRTGGEQYF. CDR3 coding DNA: TGTGCCAGCAGCCCCCGTACCGGCGGCGAGCAGTACTTC.